This T cell receptor beta chain stems from a study of T cells in Graves' hyperthyroidism and ophthalmopathy. Study results and caveats: Also found in blood were most expanded thyroid clonotypes above 0.001.

Of note for this clonotype: Its antigen is as yet unknown.

Using RNA transcripts as the source, TCR beta CDR3 regions were amplified. The study used the HTBI primer set for a first-round RT-PCR of the TCR CDR3. TCRdb processed the multiplex PCR reads anew with MiXCR; each CDR3 protein has one entry. The profile shows over 650,000 distinct CDR3 sequences, roughly 46% of them singletons. Exclusions: uncontrolled infection, other autoimmune disease, pregnancy, lactation. The clonotype was recovered from an adult man with Graves' disease, either hyperthyroidism or ophthalmopathy (not recorded which). The sample consisted of peripheral blood or thyroid tissue (not recorded which).

CDR3 DNA sequence: TGTGCCAGCTCCGGACAGCCTATGAGAGGCTACACCTTC. Translation gives CASSGQPMRGYTF. This rearrangement joins TRBV2 to TRBJ1-2, with a tentative D call TRBD1 (6 bases). CDR3 length: 13 residues. CDR1 SNHLY and CDR2 FYNNEI come from the germline V gene. Trimming removed 8 bases from V and 8 bases from J, with 18 bases in between.